The next 10 T cell receptor beta chains were all read from a single sample in a study of tumor-infiltrating lymphocytes in primary liver carcinoma. Unsorted whole blood yielded the blood RNA, and germline DNA was also extracted. Total RNA amounting to 500 ng was the source from which TCR beta cDNA was made with a constant-region primer. Modified slightly, ARM-PCR produced TCR beta libraries over three nested multiplex PCR rounds. TRBV1-TRBV30 forward primers and a C-beta reverse primer were used in the first two PCR rounds, which each ran for ten to eleven cycles. TCRdb re-derived calls from the multiplex PCR reads in MiXCR, one entry per CDR3 protein. The sample has fewer than 350,000 distinct CDR3 sequences, 65% seen once. The material sequenced was peripheral blood. These receptors were obtained from a man aged 40-55 years with primary liver carcinoma and hepatitis B virus infection.

V and J are TRBV20-1 and TRBJ1-5, with no clear D. This CDR3 is built from 15 residues. Germline V gene data show CDR1 as DFQATT and CDR2 as SNEGSKA (reference sequence). V was shortened by 0 bases and J by 0 bases, with 9 bases between the two germline ends. Here the CDR3 DNA reads TGCAGTGCTAGAGATATCAACCTTAGCAATCAGCCCCAGCATTTT. Amino acids: CSARDINLSNQPQHF.

Remarks on this clonotype: Since a much larger clone is just one base distant, this may be a read error. The chain uses TRBV13 and TRBJ2-2; the match to TRBD1 covers 8 bases. Germline V gene sequence: CDR1 PRHDT, CDR2 FYEKMQ (reference sequence). There are 15 residues in the CDR3. CDR3 in amino acids: CASSGVDRGVGGLFF. In DNA, the CDR3 is TGTGCCAGCAGCGGTGTAGACAGGGGAGTCGGGGGGCTGTTTTTT.

A remark on this clonotype: One base away lies a much larger clone, so this may be a sequencing read error. This chain links TRBV12-3 or TRBV12-4 with TRBJ2-2, with 7 bases matching TRBD1. This CDR3 has 15 amino acids. Unmatched junction bases numbered 7, after V lost 2 bases and J lost 7 bases. CDR3 nucleotide sequence: TGTGCCAGCAGTTTATCCCTGACAGGGAACGGGGAGCTGTTTTTT. Protein sequence: CASSLSLTGNGELFF.

The rearrangement links TRBV5-1 to TRBJ2-1; unclear D gene. Germline loops: CDR1 SGHRS, CDR2 YFSETQ. V lost 6 bases and J lost 0, with 13 bases in between. This CDR3 contains 15 residues. CDR3 sequence: CASISKKGSYNEQFF. The CDR3 DNA is TGCGCCAGCATCTCCAAAAAGGGCTCCTACAATGAGCAGTTCTTC.

Regarding this clonotype: This may be a read error, as it is one base from a much larger clone. The chain is built from TRBV6-6 and TRBJ2-7; D is perhaps TRBD1 (5 bases). The CDR3 covers 13 residues. CDR1 is MNHNY and CDR2 is SVGAGI in the germline V gene (reference sequence). The CDR3 spells CVSSRAGLYEQYF. The CDR3, as DNA: TGTGTCAGCAGTAGGGCAGGGCTCTACGAGCAGTACTTC.

This clonotype has at least ten counts. The V gene is TRBV11-2, the J gene TRBJ2-5; weak D call: TRBD1 (6 bases). In germline, CDR1 is SGHAT, CDR2 FQNNGV. The V end was cut by 3 bases, the J end by 2 bases, with 10 bases between. The CDR3 extends over 14 amino acids. CDR3 DNA sequence: TGTGCCAGCAGCTTTAAAACAGGGCAAGAGACCCAGTACTTC. Protein product: CASSFKTGQETQYF.

This clonotype was detected once. CDR3 protein: CASNKGESTDTQYF. The CDR3 DNA sequence: TGTGCCAGCAACAAGGGGGAATCGACAGATACGCAGTATTTT. The chain links TRBV21-1 to TRBJ2-3; TRBD1 is taken as the D call from the table, unchecked against the DNA. TRBV21-1 is a pseudogene locus. This CDR3 region has 14 residues.

Comment on this clonotype: This may stem from a read error, because a much larger clone lies one nucleotide away. The V call is TRBV4-3, the J call TRBJ1-5; D uncertain. This CDR3 comprises 14 residues. The V gene's germline CDR1 is LGHNA and CDR2 YSLEER. For the CDR3, the DNA is TGTGTCAGCAGCCAAGTGGCAGCCGATCAGCCCCAGCATTTT. This gives the protein CVSSQVAADQPQHF.

For this clonotype: One junction end disagrees with the germline gene, perhaps due to a read error. The chain is built from TRBV5-1 and TRBJ2-7; D could derive from TRBD1 or TRBD2 (6 bases each). CDR3 size: 14 residues. CDR1 and CDR2 (germline): SGHRS, YFSETQ. This CDR3 reads CARSLEGRGYEQYF. The CDR3 DNA reads as TGCGCCAGAAGCTTGGAGGGCAGGGGCTACGAGCAGTACTTC. Complete variable domain (other parts from reference TRBV5-1 and TRBJ2-7): KAGVTQTPRYLIKTRGQQVTLSCSPISGHRSVSWYQQTPGQGLQFLFEYFSETQRNKGNFPGRFSGRQFSNSRSEMNVSTLELGDSALYLCARSLEGRGYEQYFGPGTRLTVT.

About this clonotype itself: Compared with germline, one end of the junction differs, possibly owing to a read error. V gene TRBV6-5 combines with J gene TRBJ2-2, with D possibly TRBD2 on 5 matching bases. CDR1 is MNHEY and CDR2 is SVGAGI in the germline V gene. The CDR3 length is 17 residues. The CDR3 sequence is CASSYLTRHLNTGELFF. CDR3 nucleotide sequence: TGTGCCAGCAGTTACTTGACGCGACACTTGAACACCGGGGAGCTGTTCTTT.